These T cell receptor beta chains were read from a single sample in a study of response to subunit inactivated influenza vaccine. MiXCR was run by TCRdb on the RT-PCR reads, yielding one entry per CDR3 protein. The sample has some 300,000 distinct CDR3 sequences, approximately 23% seen once. Material: PBMCs from blood, obtained around 22 months after vaccination. The source of these receptors is a man aged 45 to 70 who received an inactivated influenza vaccine. CDR3s include the opening cysteine and the closing phenylalanine or tryptophan. A D gene is named only where the DNA matches it firmly. Expanded clones are given a class, and other clones once, few, many or no size at all.

CDR3nt	CDR3aa	j_gene	abundance	v_gene	d_gene
TGTGCCAGCAGTTTCTCTCCGGGACAGGGTGCCGGGGAGCTGTTTTTT	CASSFSPGQGAGELFF	TRBJ2-2	few	TRBV12-3/TRBV12-4	TRBD1
TGTGCCAGCAGTTTAACATTCTCGGAGAGAAAAAACATTCAGTACTTC	CASSLTFSERKNIQYF	TRBJ2-4	few	TRBV27	-
TGTGCCAGCAGCCAAGGGACTAGCTCATACTACGAGCAGTACTTC	CASSQGTSSYYEQYF	TRBJ2-7	few	TRBV3-1	TRBD2
TGTGCCAGCTCCCCAAGGACAGTAACAAACACTGAAGCTTTCTTT	CASSPRTVTNTEAFF	TRBJ1-1	-	TRBV18	-
TGTGCCAGCAGCTTGGGAGCTACGGTGGGGTATGGCTACACCTTC	CASSLGATVGYGYTF	TRBJ1-2	-	TRBV5-6	-
TGTGCCAGCGCCAGGAGGCAGGCAGCGAACACCGGGGAGCTGTTTTTT	CASARRQAANTGELFF	TRBJ2-2	once	TRBV18	-
TGTGCCACCAGCGTTCGGACAGATGCTAATGAAAAACTGTTTTTT	CATSVRTDANEKLFF	TRBJ1-4	-	TRBV15	-
TGTGCCAGCAGCGCAGGTTACAATCAGCCCCAGCATTTT	CASSAGYNQPQHF	TRBJ1-5	-	TRBV7-6	-
TGTGCCAGCAGCCCTACCCAGAGGAACACTGAAGCTTTCTTT	CASSPTQRNTEAFF	TRBJ1-1	-	TRBV7-2	-
TGTGCCAGCAGCGTAGAGGGGACAAGCTTATTCTATGGCTACACCTTC	CASSVEGTSLFYGYTF	TRBJ1-2	many	TRBV9	-
TGCAGTGCTAGAGATAACAACTATGGCTACACCTTC	CSARDNNYGYTF	TRBJ1-2	few	TRBV20-1	-
TGCGCCAGCAGCCAAGTAGGGGGGTCAGATACGCAGTATTTT	CASSQVGGSDTQYF	TRBJ2-3	-	TRBV4-1	-
TGTGCCAGCAGCCGGTTGCCCTGGACAGGGTCGAACTATGGCTACACCTTC	CASSRLPWTGSNYGYTF	TRBJ1-2	few	TRBV3-1	TRBD1
TGTGCCAGCAGCAACAGTGACAATCAGCCCCAGCATTTT	CASSNSDNQPQHF	TRBJ1-5	-	TRBV7-2	-
TGTGCCAGCAGCTATCCGGCCAAGCTTCCTGAAGCTTTCTTT	CASSYPAKLPEAFF	TRBJ1-1	few	TRBV7-2	-
TGCAGTGCTAGAGTAGCAGATACGCAGTATTTT	CSARVADTQYF	TRBJ2-3	many	TRBV20-1	-
TGTGCCAGCAGTTTCTACAGGGGACCCTATAATTCACCCCTCCACTTT	CASSFYRGPYNSPLHF	TRBJ1-6	-	TRBV12-3/TRBV12-4	TRBD1
TGTGCCATCAGTGAGTCTTGGGCAGCTAGCTCCTACAATGAGCAGTTCTTC	CAISESWAASSYNEQFF	TRBJ2-1	-	TRBV10-3	-
TGTGCCATCAGTGATCCAGTTTCCTATGGCTACACCTTC	CAISDPVSYGYTF	TRBJ1-2	few	TRBV10-3	-
TGCGCCAGCAGCTTGACGGGAGCCTACGAGCAGTACTTC	CASSLTGAYEQYF	TRBJ2-7	few	TRBV5-1	-
TGCAGTGCTAGAGATCTCGTCGGGACAAGCACAGATACGCAGTATTTT	CSARDLVGTSTDTQYF	TRBJ2-3	few	TRBV20-1	-
TGTGCCAGCAGCCAATGGGGGCGCAGCGCACAAGAGACCCAGTACTTC	CASSQWGRSAQETQYF	TRBJ2-5	many	TRBV3-1	-
TGTGCCAGCAGTTTGACAGGGGGCCGGTACGAGCAGTACTTC	CASSLTGGRYEQYF	TRBJ2-7	-	TRBV27	TRBD1
TGTGCCAGCAGTACGGCAAATCAGCCCCAGCATTTT	CASSTANQPQHF	TRBJ1-5	few	TRBV6-6	-
TGCGCCAGCAGCCAAGTAAAAGGAGAATACGAGCAGTACTTC	CASSQVKGEYEQYF	TRBJ2-7	few	TRBV4-1	-
TGTGCCAGCAGTGAAAGGTACGAGCAGTACTTC	CASSERYEQYF	TRBJ2-7	-	TRBV12-3/TRBV12-4	-
TGTGCCAGCTCACCAAAGACAGGGCTGAACACTGAAGCTTTCTTT	CASSPKTGLNTEAFF	TRBJ1-1	-	TRBV18	TRBD1
TGCAGTGCTAGTCAGGGCGCTGAAGCTTTCTTT	CSASQGAEAFF	TRBJ1-1	-	TRBV20-1	-
TGTGCCAGCAGTGAGAGACAGGGAGGCAATCAGCCCCAGCATTTT	CASSERQGGNQPQHF	TRBJ1-5	many	TRBV28	TRBD1
TGTGCCAGCAGTCCCTTGCCGGGCTCCGCGGACCCAGAGACCCAGTACTTC	CASSPLPGSADPETQYF	TRBJ2-5	-	TRBV12-3/TRBV12-4	-
TGTGCCAGCAGCTCCCTTAGGCAGGCCCGCTCTGGAAACACCATATATTTT	CASSSLRQARSGNTIYF	TRBJ1-3	few	TRBV21-1	-
TGTGCCAGCAGTTTCGTCAGGGGTTTTGGTGAAGCTTTCTTT	CASSFVRGFGEAFF	TRBJ1-1	many	TRBV12-3/TRBV12-4	-
TGTGCCAGCAGTTACGGGGTGTCGGGGGTGTTCCGCTACGAGCAGTACTTC	CASSYGVSGVFRYEQYF	TRBJ2-7	-	TRBV6-5	-
TGTGCCAGCAGCGTCGACAGGGTGGGCTATGGCTACACCTTC	CASSVDRVGYGYTF	TRBJ1-2	many	TRBV6-2/TRBV6-3	TRBD1
TGTGCCAGCACTTTGGCTGCCCGGTTTGATGATCCCCAGCATTTT	CASTLAARFDDPQHF	TRBJ1-5	-	TRBV2	-
TGTGCCAGCAGTTTAGTCCTTTCTGAGGCCCTCCACTTT	CASSLVLSEALHF	TRBJ1-6	-	TRBV12-3/TRBV12-4	-
TGTGCCAGCCAACCCGGGACAAGTAATGAAGCTTTCTTT	CASQPGTSNEAFF	TRBJ1-1	-	TRBV12-3/TRBV12-4	-
TGCAGTGCTAGAGATTTAATAGGCCACGAGCAGTACTTC	CSARDLIGHEQYF	TRBJ2-7	-	TRBV20-1	-
TGTGCCAGCAGCTTAGCAGGGACAGTTAATGAAAAACTGTTTTTT	CASSLAGTVNEKLFF	TRBJ1-4	-	TRBV7-2	TRBD1
TGCAGCGTTGAAACTTACTCTGGGGCCAACGTCCTGACTTTC	CSVETYSGANVLTF	TRBJ2-6	-	TRBV29-1	-
TGTGCCAGCAGCCAAGATCTCGGAGAGACAGTCTCTGGAAACACCATATATTTT	CASSQDLGETVSGNTIYF	TRBJ1-3	-	TRBV3-1	-
TGTGCCAGCAGCCCCCTGCTAGCGGGCACAGATACGCAGTATTTT	CASSPLLAGTDTQYF	TRBJ2-3	few	TRBV9	TRBD2
TGTGCCAACAGCCGATGGGGGCGGGAGGGCCTCTCAGAGCAGTTCTTC	CANSRWGREGLSEQFF	TRBJ2-1	-	TRBV14	TRBD2
TGTGCCAGCAGAACAGGGGGCCGTGACACCGGGGAGCTGTTTTTT	CASRTGGRDTGELFF	TRBJ2-2	-	TRBV6-2/TRBV6-3	TRBD1
TGTGCCAGCAGCGCACTCGGGAGGCCCACAGGGGATACGCAGTATTTT	CASSALGRPTGDTQYF	TRBJ2-3	-	TRBV9	-
TGTGCCAGCAGAGTAGACAGGGGGGCACAGCCCCAGCATTTT	CASRVDRGAQPQHF	TRBJ1-5	many	TRBV2	TRBD1
TGTGCCAGCAGTGACTCCCTCCAAGTCTTTGGGTTCTTC	CASSDSLQVFGFF	TRBJ2-1	few	TRBV28	-
TGCGCCAGCACCCGGGACAGTTTAAACACTGAAGCTTTCTTT	CASTRDSLNTEAFF	TRBJ1-1	many	TRBV5-1	TRBD1
TGTGCCAGCAGCTTAGATCCAACAGGGAACACTGAAGCTTTCTTT	CASSLDPTGNTEAFF	TRBJ1-1	few	TRBV11-3	-
TGCGCCAGCAGCTTGATAGCCGGCAAAAAAGAGACCCAGTACTTC	CASSLIAGKKETQYF	TRBJ2-5	-	TRBV5-1	-
TGCGCCAGCAGCTTGGAAGGCCACCAGTACAATGAGCAGTTCTTC	CASSLEGHQYNEQFF	TRBJ2-1	many	TRBV5-1	-
TGTGCCATGCGACAGGCCGGGGACACTGAAGCTTTCTTT	CAMRQAGDTEAFF	TRBJ1-1	-	TRBV10-3	-